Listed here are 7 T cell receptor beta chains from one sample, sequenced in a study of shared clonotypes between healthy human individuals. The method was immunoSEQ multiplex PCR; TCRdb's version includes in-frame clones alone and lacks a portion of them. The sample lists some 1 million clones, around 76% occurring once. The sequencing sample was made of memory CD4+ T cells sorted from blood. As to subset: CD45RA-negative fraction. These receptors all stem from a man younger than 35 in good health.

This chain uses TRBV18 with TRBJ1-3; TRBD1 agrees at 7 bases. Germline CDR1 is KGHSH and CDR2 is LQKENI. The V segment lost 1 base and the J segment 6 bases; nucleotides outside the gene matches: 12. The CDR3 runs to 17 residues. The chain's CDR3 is CASSPQMGKTGQNTIYF. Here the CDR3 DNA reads TGTGCCAGCTCACCACAAATGGGAAAGACAGGGCAAAACACCATATATTTT.

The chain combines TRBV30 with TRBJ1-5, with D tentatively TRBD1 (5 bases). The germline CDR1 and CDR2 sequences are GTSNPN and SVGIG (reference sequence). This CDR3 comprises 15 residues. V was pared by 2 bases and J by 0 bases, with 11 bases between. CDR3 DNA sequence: TGTGCCTGGAGTTCCCAGGGTACTAGCAATCAGCCCCAGCATTTT. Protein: CAWSSQGTSNQPQHF.

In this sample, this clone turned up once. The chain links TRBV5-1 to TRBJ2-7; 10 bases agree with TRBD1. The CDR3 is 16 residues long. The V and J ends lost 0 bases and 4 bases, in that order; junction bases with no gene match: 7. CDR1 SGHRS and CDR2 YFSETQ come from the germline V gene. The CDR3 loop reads CASSLAGTGAGYEQYF. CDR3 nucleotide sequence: TGCGCCAGCAGCTTGGCCGGGACAGGGGCGGGTTACGAGCAGTACTTC.

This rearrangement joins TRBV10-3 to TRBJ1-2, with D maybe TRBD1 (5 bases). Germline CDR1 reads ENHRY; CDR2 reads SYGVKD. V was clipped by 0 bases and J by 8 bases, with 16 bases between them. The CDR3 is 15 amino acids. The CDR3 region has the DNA TGTGCCATCAGTGAGTCCGGTGTTAGAAGGGGCGGCTACACCTTC. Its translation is CAISESGVRRGGYTF.

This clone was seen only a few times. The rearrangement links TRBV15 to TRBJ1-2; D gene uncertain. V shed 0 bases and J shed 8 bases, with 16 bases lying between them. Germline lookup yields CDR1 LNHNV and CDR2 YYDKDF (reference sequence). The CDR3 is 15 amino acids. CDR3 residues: CATSRDYGQLSGYTF. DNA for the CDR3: TGTGCCACCAGCAGAGATTATGGGCAGCTCTCGGGCTACACCTTC.

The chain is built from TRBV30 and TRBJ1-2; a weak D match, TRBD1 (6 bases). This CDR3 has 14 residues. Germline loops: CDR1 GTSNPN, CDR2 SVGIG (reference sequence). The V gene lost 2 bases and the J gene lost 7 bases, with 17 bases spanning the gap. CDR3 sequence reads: CAWSTRGGASGYTF. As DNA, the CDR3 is TGTGCCTGGAGTACCCGGGGGGGCGCATCTGGCTACACCTTC.

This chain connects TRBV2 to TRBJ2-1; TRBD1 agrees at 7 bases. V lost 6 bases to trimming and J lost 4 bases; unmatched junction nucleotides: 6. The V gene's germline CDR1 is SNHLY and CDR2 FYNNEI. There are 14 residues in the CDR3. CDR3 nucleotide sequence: TGTGCCAGCAGGCAACAGGGGAAATACAATGAGCAGTTCTTC. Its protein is CASRQQGKYNEQFF.